The rows below give T cell receptor beta chains drawn from one sample of a study of blood T cell repertoires in COVID-19. This table comes from immunoSEQ multiplex PCR, and its TCRdb copy is limited to in-frame clones, with some not included. The table has fewer than 120,000 clones, 70% to 90% seen once. Specimen: peripheral blood. These receptors originate from a woman aged 50 to 60 with acute or convalescent COVID-19. The CDR3 runs from the conserved cysteine through the conserved F or W. D genes are given only for firm matches. A row's size may be missing; if present it is once, few, many or a size class.

d_call	v_call	clone_size	j_call	cdr3_nt	cdr3_aa
TRBD1	TRBV24-1	-	TRBJ2-2	TGTGCCACCAGTGCCCGAGGGCGACAGGGGAACACCGGGGAGCTGTTTTTT	CATSARGRQGNTGELFF
-	TRBV10-2	-	TRBJ2-7	TGCGCCAGCAGCGGGACTGGGAACTCCTACGAGCAGTACTTC	CASSGTGNSYEQYF
-	TRBV24-1	-	TRBJ2-3	TGTGCCACCAGTGAGCCCAGGGGTGGCACAGATACGCAGTATTTT	CATSEPRGGTDTQYF
TRBD1	TRBV5-8	-	TRBJ1-4	TGTGCCAGCAGCCACCGGGACAGGGTAGTTCAAGGTGAAAAACTGTTTTTT	CASSHRDRVVQGEKLFF
-	TRBV5-4	few	TRBJ2-1	TGTGCCAGCAGCGCGTCCGACGGGAGCTCCTACAATGAGCAGTTCTTC	CASSASDGSSYNEQFF
TRBD2	TRBV7-6	-	TRBJ2-3	TGTGCCAGCAGCTTAGGAGCTAGCGGGAGAGCAGATACGCAGTATTTT	CASSLGASGRADTQYF
-	TRBV20-1	-	TRBJ1-4	TGCAGTGCTAGTCGCTCGGCGGGCGAAAAACTGTTTTTT	CSASRSAGEKLFF
-	TRBV11-2	once	TRBJ2-1	TGTGCCAGCAGCTTAGATAGTGGGGCGAGGAATGAGCAGTTCTTC	CASSLDSGARNEQFF
TRBD1	TRBV6-5	-	TRBJ1-2	TGTGCCACCATCACAGGGGGATATGGCTACACCTTC	CATITGGYGYTF
TRBD2	TRBV7-2	-	TRBJ2-2	TGTGCCAGCAGCCAGGGACTAGCGGGAGCTCGAAACGGGGAGCTGTTTTTT	CASSQGLAGARNGELFF
-	TRBV5-4	once	TRBJ2-3	TGTGCCAGCAGCTTGCGGCTCCGACCCCCGGAGGCAGATACGCAGTATTTT	CASSLRLRPPEADTQYF
-	TRBV5-1	-	TRBJ2-7	TGCGCCAGCAGCTTAGTAGCCGGGGAATACGAGCAGTACTTC	CASSLVAGEYEQYF
TRBD1	TRBV19	-	TRBJ2-5	TGTGCCAGTAAGGCAGGGGGAGCTGTGGAGACCCAGTACTTC	CASKAGGAVETQYF
TRBD2	TRBV4-1	few	TRBJ2-1	TGCGCCAGCAGCCGGGGAGCGGGAGGGCCTTACAATGAGCAGTTCTTC	CASSRGAGGPYNEQFF
TRBD1	TRBV3-1/TRBV3-2	-	TRBJ1-2	TGTGCCAGCAGCCAAACTACAGGGGGTGGCTACACCTTC	CASSQTTGGGYTF
TRBD2	TRBV11-3	once	TRBJ2-1	TGTGCCAGCAGCTTAGGGGCGGGAGCAGGCAATGAGCAGTTCTTC	CASSLGAGAGNEQFF
-	TRBV5-1	-	TRBJ2-4	TGCGCCAGCAGCACGGGAGCCAAAAACATTCAGTACTTC	CASSTGAKNIQYF
TRBD1	TRBV5-6	-	TRBJ2-2	TGTGCCAGCACCAGGGACAGGGGCCGGGAGCTGTTTTTT	CASTRDRGRELFF
TRBD1	TRBV5-1	-	TRBJ2-6	TGCGCCAGCAGCTTGTCCCAGGGGGCTGGGGCCAACGTCCTGACTTTC	CASSLSQGAGANVLTF